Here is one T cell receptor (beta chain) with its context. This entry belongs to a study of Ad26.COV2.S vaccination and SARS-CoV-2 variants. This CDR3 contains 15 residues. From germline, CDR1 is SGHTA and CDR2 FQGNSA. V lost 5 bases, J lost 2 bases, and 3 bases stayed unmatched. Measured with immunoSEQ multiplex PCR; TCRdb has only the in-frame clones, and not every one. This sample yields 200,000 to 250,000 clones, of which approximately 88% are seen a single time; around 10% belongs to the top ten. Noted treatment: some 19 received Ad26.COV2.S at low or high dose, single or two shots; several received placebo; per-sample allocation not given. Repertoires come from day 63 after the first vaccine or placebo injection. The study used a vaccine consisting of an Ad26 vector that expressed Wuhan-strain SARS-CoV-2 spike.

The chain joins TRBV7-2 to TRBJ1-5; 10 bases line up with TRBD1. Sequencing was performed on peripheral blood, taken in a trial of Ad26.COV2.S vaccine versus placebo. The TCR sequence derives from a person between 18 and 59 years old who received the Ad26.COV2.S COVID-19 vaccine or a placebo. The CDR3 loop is CASSLGTGGNQPQHF. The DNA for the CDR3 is TGTGCCAGCAGCCTAGGGACAGGGGGCAATCAGCCCCAGCATTTT.